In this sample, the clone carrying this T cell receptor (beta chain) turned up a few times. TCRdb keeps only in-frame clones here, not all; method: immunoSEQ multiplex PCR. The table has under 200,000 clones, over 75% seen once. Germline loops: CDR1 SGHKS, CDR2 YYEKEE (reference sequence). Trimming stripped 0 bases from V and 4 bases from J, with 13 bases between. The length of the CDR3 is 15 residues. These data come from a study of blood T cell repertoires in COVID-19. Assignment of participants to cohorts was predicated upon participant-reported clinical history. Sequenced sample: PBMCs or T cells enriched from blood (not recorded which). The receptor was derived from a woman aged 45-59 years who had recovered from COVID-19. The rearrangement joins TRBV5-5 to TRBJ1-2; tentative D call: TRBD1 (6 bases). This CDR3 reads CASSLGTDMVYGYTF. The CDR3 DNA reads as TGTGCCAGCAGCTTGGGGACAGACATGGTCTATGGCTACACCTTC.